One sample yielded the 15 T cell receptor beta chains listed below, sequenced in a study of T-cell reconstitution after alpha-beta-depleted transplantation in children. Preparing the TCRbeta library involved the use of unique molecular identifiers. MiXCR, run by TCRdb on the PCR reads, gives a single entry per CDR3 protein. The sample contains 250,000 to 400,000 distinct CDR3 sequences, approximately 20% of which appear only once. The specimen was PBMCs, mostly from graft donor cells, collected 180 days after TCRalphabeta/CD19-depleted stem cell transplant. These receptors all come from a male patient younger than 18 who had a stem cell transplant for acute lymphoblastic leukemia, so the T cells may come from the graft donor.

This clonotype was seen only a few times. The chain has TRBV6-5 and TRBJ1-5; 8 positions match TRBD1. The CDR3 has 15 residues. Per the germline V gene, CDR1 is MNHEY and CDR2 is SVGAGI. The V segment lost 2 bases and the J segment 3 bases; nucleotides outside the gene matches: 3. This CDR3 is CASSYRDRNNQPQHF. CDR3 DNA: TGTGCCAGCAGTTACAGGGACAGGAACAATCAGCCCCAGCATTTT.

This sequence joins TRBV7-8 and TRBJ2-7; D unclear. The CDR3 is 16 residues long. With 1 base removed from V and 0 bases from J, the gap between germline ends came to 13 bases. Germline loops: CDR1 SGHVS, CDR2 FQNEAQ. The CDR3 protein is CASSLVTFPSSYEQYF. The DNA of the CDR3 is TGTGCCAGCAGCTTAGTGACGTTCCCGAGCTCCTACGAGCAGTACTTC.

The chain has TRBV4-2 and TRBJ2-2, with TRBD2 matching 11 bases. The trim removed 4 bases at V and 5 bases at J, leaving 9 bases unmatched. Germline assignment: CDR1 LGHNA and CDR2 YNFKEQ. This CDR3 spans 17 amino acids. CDR3 protein: CASSLASGRSGTGELFF. CDR3 coding DNA: TGTGCCAGCAGCCTGGCTAGCGGGAGGTCGGGAACCGGGGAGCTGTTTTTT.

The table lists this clonotype with a few counts. This sequence joins TRBV27 and TRBJ1-5; D remains unclear. The CDR3 runs to 15 residues. V was pared by 2 bases and J by 0 bases, with 8 bases between. In germline, CDR1 is MNHEY, CDR2 SMNVEV (reference sequence). Here the CDR3 DNA reads TGTGCCAGCAGTTTAATTGCCTATAGCAATCAGCCCCAGCATTTT. Translation: CASSLIAYSNQPQHF.

This chain connects TRBV20-1 to TRBJ2-5; D remains unclear. The CDR3 has 18 amino acids. V lost 1 base and J 1 base, leaving 22 bases between the germline ends. The germline V gene has CDR1 DFQATT and CDR2 SNEGSKA (reference sequence). CDR3 region: CSARGVGLSRLPQETQYF. The CDR3 nucleotides are TGCAGTGCTAGAGGCGTGGGCTTGTCCAGATTGCCCCAAGAGACCCAGTACTTC.

The rearrangement uses TRBV5-1 and TRBJ2-2, with 12 bases identical to TRBD1. The CDR3 is 17 residues long. The ends lost 0 bases at V and 5 bases at J; junction bases unmatched: 5. Germline V gene sequence: CDR1 SGHRS, CDR2 YFSETQ. The CDR3 DNA sequence: TGCGCCAGCAGCTTGGCCGGGACAGGGGGCGCGACCGGGGAGCTGTTTTTT. The encoded protein is CASSLAGTGGATGELFF.

As regards this clonotype: The conserved final phenylalanine or tryptophan is absent from the CDR3, which likely points to a read error. The chain combines TRBV5-6 with TRBJ2-1; the D gene is possibly TRBD1 (6 bases). The CDR3 covers 18 residues. Trimming removed 4 bases from V and 6 bases from J, with 26 bases in between. Germline V gene lookup returns CDR1 SGHDT and CDR2 YYEEEE. Here the CDR3 reads CASSPRSWDTLISNEQFL. DNA for the CDR3: TGTGCCAGCAGCCCCCGCTCCTGGGACACATTAATTTCCAATGAGCAGTTCCTC.

This chain connects TRBV15 to TRBJ2-3, with TRBD2 identical over 13 bases. Trimming took 3 bases from V and 5 from J; bases not matched to a gene: 5. The CDR3 loop spans 16 amino acids. Germline CDR1 is LNHNV and CDR2 is YYDKDF (reference sequence). Written as DNA, the CDR3 is TGTGCCACCAGCAGGGGACTAGCGGGGACTTTAGATACGCAGTATTTT. This sequence encodes CATSRGLAGTLDTQYF.

CDR3 protein: CASSPSGQAYNEQFF. The CDR3 DNA is TGTGCCAGCAGCCCATCGGGACAGGCCTACAATGAGCAGTTCTTC. V is TRBV7-9 and J is TRBJ2-1, with 8 bases that match TRBD1. The length of the CDR3 is 15 residues. Germline CDR1 is SEHNR and CDR2 is FQNEAQ (reference sequence). V was clipped by 5 bases and J by 2 bases; unmatched bases: 5.

This chain uses TRBV29-1 with TRBJ2-7; TRBD2 aligns across 14 bases. The CDR3 spans 15 residues. With 4 bases clipped from V and 4 bases from J, the junction kept 6 bases outside the gene matches. Germline V gives CDR1 SQVTM, CDR2 ANQGSEA. CDR3: CSVASRTSGRYEQYF. The CDR3 DNA reads as TGCAGCGTTGCATCAAGGACTAGCGGGAGGTACGAGCAGTACTTC.

This clonotype was counted only a few times. Mismatch with germline at one junction end may stem from a read error. The V and J genes are TRBV3-1 and TRBJ1-4; D is possibly TRBD1 (5 bases). Germline V gives CDR1 LGHDT, CDR2 YNNKEL (reference sequence). The CDR3 runs 17 residues. The chain's CDR3 is CVSSQEQIGTHGEKLFF. The CDR3 DNA follows: TGTGTCAGCAGCCAAGAACAAATAGGGACCCACGGTGAAAAACTGTTTTTT.

In the case of this clonotype: Possible read error: a much larger clone is one base away. This chain connects TRBV12-3 or TRBV12-4 to TRBJ2-7; the D gene could be TRBD1 or TRBD2 (5 bases each). CDR3 size: 13 residues. Trimming took 6 bases from V and 4 from J, leaving 13 bases between them. As DNA, the CDR3 is TGTGCCAGCAGGCCGGGACGGTGGTACGAGCAGTACTTC. It codes for CASRPGRWYEQYF.

The V gene is TRBV10-3, the J gene TRBJ2-6; D is ambiguous. The CDR3 length is 12 residues. The germline CDR1 and CDR2 sequences are ENHRY and SYGVKD. Trimming removed 10 bases at V and 2 bases at J, with 6 bases between. In DNA, the CDR3 is TGTGCCACTTCGACTGGGGCCAACGTCCTGACTTTC. This gives the protein CATSTGANVLTF.

This clonotype was counted only a few times. This chain joins TRBV6-5 and TRBJ2-3; 8 positions agree with TRBD2. This CDR3 is 15 amino acids long. Germline V gene sequence: CDR1 MNHEY, CDR2 SVGAGI. V lost 4 bases to trimming and J lost 4 bases; unmatched junction nucleotides: 7. The CDR3 is CASSSGGGAADTQYF. The DNA of the CDR3 is TGTGCCAGCAGTTCGGGAGGGGGAGCGGCAGATACGCAGTATTTT.

This clonotype turned up a few times. V is TRBV27 and J is TRBJ1-1, with a weak D call TRBD1 (5 bases). Germline CDR1 reads MNHEY; CDR2 reads SMNVEV (reference sequence). This CDR3 is 16 amino acids long. The ends were cut back, 0 bases at V and 5 bases at J, with 16 bases in the middle. In DNA, the CDR3 is TGTGCCAGCAGTTTATCTTCTGGAGCATGGGGGACTGAAGCTTTCTTT. Translated: CASSLSSGAWGTEAFF.